Listed below are T cell receptor beta chains from one sample, sequenced in a study of cytomegalovirus exposure and HLA in healthy donors. Profiled with immunoSEQ multiplex PCR; TCRdb holds only in-frame clones, not every one. The sample includes some 130,000 clones, roughly three quarters of them seen just once. Sequencing used PBMCs. The receptors originated from a man aged 25 to 45 in good health and CMV-seronegative. CDR3s include the opening cysteine and the closing phenylalanine or tryptophan. The D gene is left open where the match is weak. Size is stated for part of the rows, as once, few or many counts, or as a class when the clone is expanded.

clone_size: .
v_call: TRBV28
d_call: .
j_call: TRBJ1-3
cdr3_aa: CASSLGGVHSGNTIYF
cdr3_nt: TGTGCCAGCAGTTTGGGGGGAGTCCACTCTGGAAACACCATATATTTT

clone_size: .
v_call: TRBV10-2
d_call: .
j_call: TRBJ2-2
cdr3_aa: CASSDLAPNTGELFF
cdr3_nt: TGCGCCAGCAGTGATCTAGCTCCGAACACCGGGGAGCTGTTTTTT

clone_size: .
v_call: TRBV6-1
d_call: .
j_call: TRBJ1-1
cdr3_aa: CASSSRGVNTEAFF
cdr3_nt: TGTGCCAGCAGTTCGCGGGGTGTGAACACTGAAGCTTTCTTT

clone_size: few
v_call: TRBV19
d_call: TRBD2
j_call: TRBJ2-3
cdr3_aa: CASSPQGSGTPDTQYF
cdr3_nt: TGTGCCAGTAGTCCCCAAGGTAGCGGGACCCCAGATACGCAGTATTTT

clone_size: .
v_call: TRBV11-3
d_call: .
j_call: TRBJ2-2
cdr3_aa: CASSQVSTGELFF
cdr3_nt: TGTGCCAGCAGCCAAGTTAGCACCGGGGAGCTGTTTTTT

clone_size: .
v_call: TRBV10-3
d_call: .
j_call: TRBJ2-5
cdr3_aa: CAISDSRGEGEQYF
cdr3_nt: TGTGCCATCAGTGACTCGAGGGGGGAGGGGGAGCAGTACTTC

clone_size: .
v_call: TRBV5-1
d_call: .
j_call: TRBJ2-7
cdr3_aa: CASSLGGRGVYEQYF
cdr3_nt: TGCGCCAGCAGCTTGGGAGGCCGCGGGGTGTACGAGCAGTACTTC

clone_size: .
v_call: TRBV5-1
d_call: .
j_call: TRBJ2-3
cdr3_aa: CASSSGLGSTDTQYF
cdr3_nt: TGCGCCAGCAGCTCGGGACTGGGGAGCACAGATACGCAGTATTTT

clone_size: once
v_call: TRBV30
d_call: TRBD2
j_call: TRBJ2-1
cdr3_aa: CAWSSYVGTSAYNEQFF
cdr3_nt: TGTGCCTGGAGTTCCTACGTGGGGACTAGCGCATACAATGAGCAGTTCTTC

clone_size: .
v_call: TRBV2
d_call: TRBD2
j_call: TRBJ2-3
cdr3_aa: CASSASGRAWPDTQYF
cdr3_nt: TGTGCCAGCAGTGCTAGCGGGAGGGCCTGGCCAGATACGCAGTATTTT